Sequencing of this T cell receptor (beta chain) was carried out in a study of blood T cell repertoires in COVID-19. Seattle's enrolled individuals joined amid active infection and were then monitored longitudinally. In the source study's methods: Nucleated cell counts were estimated from reference gene primer amplification. Assay used: immunoSEQ multiplex PCR; TCRdb lists only in-frame clones, some missing. V, J and clone size are those of that table, while D and trimming were read from the DNA. The table shows about 300,000 clones, with 70% to 85% occurring only once. V was clipped by 6 bases and J by 1 base, with 10 bases between them. The CDR3 consists of 14 residues. Germline V CDR1 and CDR2: MNHEY, SVGEGT.

The receptor was isolated from a human donor with COVID-19, enrolled during active disease. The donor label of this sample is uncertain. The sequenced sample consisted of peripheral blood. This chain joins TRBV6-2 or TRBV6-3 and TRBJ1-5, with D uncertain. The CDR3 region has the DNA TGTGCCAGCAGCCTTATACGGAGCAATCAGCCCCAGCATTTT. Protein: CASSLIRSNQPQHF.